The rows below give T cell receptor beta chains drawn from one sample of a study of blood T cell repertoires in COVID-19. Sequencing used immunoSEQ multiplex PCR; TCRdb keeps in-frame clones, though not all of them. The sample gives about 130,000 clones, about 84% of which show up once; approximately 5.3% is in the top ten. The specimen sequenced was peripheral blood. The receptors derive from a human donor in a cohort sampled during active COVID-19. Each CDR3 is given with its conserved first and last residue. The D gene is left open where the match is weak. Expanded clones get a size class; other rows say once, few or many, or leave the size out.

>TRBD1|TRBJ1-1|TRBV5-6|.
TGTGCCAGCAGCTTGGGACAGGGTTTCGATTGGACCTCAACTGAAGCTTTCTTT
CASSLGQGFDWTSTEAFF
>.|TRBJ2-1|TRBV5-1|.
TGCGCCAGCAGCCGGAGGGAGAGTGGTGAGCAGTTCTTC
CASSRRESGEQFF
>.|TRBJ1-2|TRBV10-2|.
TGCGCCAGCAAGATCGACAACCATTTCGGAAACTACACCTTC
CASKIDNHFGNYTF
>.|TRBJ2-3|TRBV5-8|.
TGTGCCAGCAGCTTGTTGGTAGGACAGCGAAAAAGCACAGATACGCAGTATTTT
CASSLLVGQRKSTDTQYF
>.|TRBJ1-2|TRBV9|few
TGTGCCAGCAGCGCCTCCCTGGAGGAGGACTATGGCTACACCTTC
CASSASLEEDYGYTF
>TRBD2|TRBJ2-7|TRBV4-3|.
TGCGCCAGCAGCCAAGAACCTAGCGGTAACTCCTACGAGCAGTACTTC
CASSQEPSGNSYEQYF
>TRBD2|TRBJ2-1|TRBV10-1|.
TGCGCCAGCAGCGTGGGACTATACAATGAGCAGTTCTTC
CASSVGLYNEQFF
>.|TRBJ2-1|TRBV18|.
TGTGCCAGCTCACCACCGACTCCCCTCGAGCAGTTCTTC
CASSPPTPLEQFF
>TRBD1|TRBJ2-4|TRBV19|.
TGTGCCAGTAGTGCCAGAGACAGGGCAAACATTCAGTACTTC
CASSARDRANIQYF
>.|TRBJ1-6|TRBV4-3|.
TGCGCCAGCAGCCAAGATCAGAGGAGGGATCGGTCACCCCTCCACTTT
CASSQDQRRDRSPLHF
>TRBD1|TRBJ1-2|TRBV6-4|.
TGTGCCAGCAGTGCTGGGGACAGGGGGCGCGGTGGCTACACCTTC
CASSAGDRGRGGYTF
>TRBD2|TRBJ2-3|TRBV19|.
TGTGCCAGTAGCCCTTGGGCTCTAGCGGGACATTTGTCAGATACGCAGTATTTT
CASSPWALAGHLSDTQYF
>TRBD2|TRBJ2-3|TRBV19|.
TGTGCCAGTAGTATAGCGGGCTTGCGGGGGTCCACAGATACGCAGTATTTT
CASSIAGLRGSTDTQYF
>TRBD2|TRBJ2-1|TRBV5-1|once
TGCGCCAGCAGCTTGGAGGAGCGGGAGGGAAATGAGCAGTTCTTC
CASSLEEREGNEQFF